This T cell receptor beta chain originates from a study of T cells in Graves' hyperthyroidism and ophthalmopathy. Germline lookup yields CDR1 MDHEN and CDR2 SYDVKM. The CDR3 spans 14 residues. V was clipped by 6 bases and J by 3 bases, with 15 bases between them. This clonotype was observed at least ten times. TCR beta CDR3 regions were amplified from RNA transcripts. The HTBI primer set drove a first-round RT-PCR of the TCR CDR3. MiXCR, applied by TCRdb to the multiplex PCR reads, yields one record per CDR3 protein. The repertoire holds over 150,000 distinct CDR3 sequences, about a sixth seen once, with about half in the top ten.

Sample: blood. The V call is TRBV28, the J call TRBJ2-7; D might be TRBD2 (6 bases). The TCR was taken from a woman aged 45-65 years with Graves' hyperthyroidism. CDR3: CASSPGGKSYEQYF. DNA of the CDR3: TGTGCCAGCAGCCCTGGGGGGAAGAGCTACGAGCAGTACTTC.